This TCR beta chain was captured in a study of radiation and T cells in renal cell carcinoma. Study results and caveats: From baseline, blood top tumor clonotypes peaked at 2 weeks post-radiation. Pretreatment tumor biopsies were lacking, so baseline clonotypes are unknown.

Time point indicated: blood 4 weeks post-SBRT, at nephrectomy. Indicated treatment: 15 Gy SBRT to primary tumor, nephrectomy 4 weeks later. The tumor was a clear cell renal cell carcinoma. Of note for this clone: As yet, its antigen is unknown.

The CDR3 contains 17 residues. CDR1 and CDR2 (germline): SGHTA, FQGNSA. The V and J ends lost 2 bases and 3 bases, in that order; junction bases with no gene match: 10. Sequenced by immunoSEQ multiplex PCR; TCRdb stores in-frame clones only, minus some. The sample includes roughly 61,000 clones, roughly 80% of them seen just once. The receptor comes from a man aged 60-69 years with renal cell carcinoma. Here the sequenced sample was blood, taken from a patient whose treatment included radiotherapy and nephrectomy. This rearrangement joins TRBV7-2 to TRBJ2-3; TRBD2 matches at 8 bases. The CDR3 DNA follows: TGTGCCAGCAGCTTACAAAGTACGGGAGGGCCGACAGATACGCAGTATTTT. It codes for CASSLQSTGGPTDTQYF.